The clone carrying this T cell receptor (beta chain) was counted between two and nine times. Profiled with immunoSEQ multiplex PCR; TCRdb holds only in-frame clones, not every one. The repertoire holds 75,000 to 90,000 clones, with 90% to 95% as singletons. This CDR3 is built from 15 residues. The ends were cut back, 2 bases at V and 4 bases at J, with 11 bases in the middle. Germline CDR1 and CDR2: LNHDA and SQIVND (reference sequence). The data stem from a study of T cell changes during pregnancy in multiple sclerosis. The chain combines TRBV19 with TRBJ2-2, with D possibly being TRBD1 (5 bases). The source is a female donor in good health, serving as a control in a pregnancy study. Some clones in this sample may be carry-over from other donors' samples. The material was PBMCs, obtained in the first trimester of pregnancy. The CDR3 sequence is CASSISQGSTGELFF. The CDR3 DNA reads as TGTGCCAGTAGTATATCGCAGGGTAGCACCGGGGAGCTGTTTTTT.